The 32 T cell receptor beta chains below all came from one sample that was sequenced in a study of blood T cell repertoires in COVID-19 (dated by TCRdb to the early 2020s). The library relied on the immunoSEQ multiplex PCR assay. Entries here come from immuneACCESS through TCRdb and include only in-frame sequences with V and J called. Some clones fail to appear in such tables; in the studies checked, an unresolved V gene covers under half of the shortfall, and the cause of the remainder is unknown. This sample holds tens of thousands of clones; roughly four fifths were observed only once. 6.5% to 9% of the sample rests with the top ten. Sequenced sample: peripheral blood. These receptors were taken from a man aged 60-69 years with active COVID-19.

The CDR3 region is CASSGDREHNEQFF. CDR3 sequence (DNA): TGTGCCAGCAGTGGGGACAGGGAACACAATGAGCAGTTCTTC. This sequence joins TRBV2 and TRBJ2-1; 9 bases agree with TRBD1. The CDR3 runs 14 residues. Per the germline V gene, CDR1 is SNHLY and CDR2 is FYNNEI. V lost 4 bases to trimming and J lost 5 bases; unmatched junction nucleotides: 3.

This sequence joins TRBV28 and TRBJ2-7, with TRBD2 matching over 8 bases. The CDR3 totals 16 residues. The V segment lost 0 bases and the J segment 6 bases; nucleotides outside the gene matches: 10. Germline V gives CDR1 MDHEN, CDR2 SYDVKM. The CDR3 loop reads CASSLWAGGLGFEQYF. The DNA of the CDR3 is TGTGCCAGCAGTTTATGGGCGGGGGGACTAGGTTTCGAGCAGTACTTC.

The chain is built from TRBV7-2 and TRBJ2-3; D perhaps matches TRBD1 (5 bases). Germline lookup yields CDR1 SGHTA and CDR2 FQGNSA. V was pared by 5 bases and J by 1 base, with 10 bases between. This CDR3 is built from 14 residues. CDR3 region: CASSSRVGTDTQYF. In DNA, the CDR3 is TGTGCCAGCAGCAGCAGGGTTGGCACAGATACGCAGTATTTT.

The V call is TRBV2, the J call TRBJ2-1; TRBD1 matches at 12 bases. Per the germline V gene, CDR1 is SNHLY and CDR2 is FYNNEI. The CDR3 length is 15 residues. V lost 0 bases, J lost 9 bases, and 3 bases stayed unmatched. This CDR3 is CASSEAGQGAFEQFF. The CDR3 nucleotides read TGTGCCAGCAGTGAAGCGGGACAGGGGGCTTTTGAGCAGTTCTTC.

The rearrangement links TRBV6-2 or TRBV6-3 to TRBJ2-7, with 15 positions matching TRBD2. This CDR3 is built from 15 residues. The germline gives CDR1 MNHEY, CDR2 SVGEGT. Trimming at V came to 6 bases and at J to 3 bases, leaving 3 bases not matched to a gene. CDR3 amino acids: CASSWTSGRVYEQYF. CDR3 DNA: TGTGCCAGCAGCTGGACTAGCGGGAGGGTCTACGAGCAGTACTTC.

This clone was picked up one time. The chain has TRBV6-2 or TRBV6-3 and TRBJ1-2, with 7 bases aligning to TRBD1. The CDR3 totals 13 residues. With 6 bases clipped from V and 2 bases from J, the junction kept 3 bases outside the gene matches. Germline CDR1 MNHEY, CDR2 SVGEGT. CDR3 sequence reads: CASSRDSNYGYTF. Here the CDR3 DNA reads TGTGCCAGCAGCAGGGACAGCAACTATGGCTACACCTTC.

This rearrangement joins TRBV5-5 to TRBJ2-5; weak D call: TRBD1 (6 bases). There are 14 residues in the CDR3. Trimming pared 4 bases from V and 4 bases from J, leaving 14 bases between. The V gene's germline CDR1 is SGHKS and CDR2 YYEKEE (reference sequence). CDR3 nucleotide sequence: TGTGCCAGCAGCGTCCTGGACAGTCCAGAGACCCAGTACTTC. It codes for CASSVLDSPETQYF.

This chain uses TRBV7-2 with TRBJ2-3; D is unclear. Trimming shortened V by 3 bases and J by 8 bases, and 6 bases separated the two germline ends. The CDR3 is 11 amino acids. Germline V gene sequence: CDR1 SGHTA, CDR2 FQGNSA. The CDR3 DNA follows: TGTGCCAGCAGCTTTGGAGTTACGCAGTATTTT. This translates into CASSFGVTQYF.

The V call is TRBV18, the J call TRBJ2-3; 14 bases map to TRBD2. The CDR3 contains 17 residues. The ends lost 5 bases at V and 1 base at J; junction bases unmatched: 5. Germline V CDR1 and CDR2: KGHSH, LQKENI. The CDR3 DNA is TGTGCCAGCTCAACTCCGGGACTAGCGGGGGGCACAGATACGCAGTATTTT. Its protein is CASSTPGLAGGTDTQYF.

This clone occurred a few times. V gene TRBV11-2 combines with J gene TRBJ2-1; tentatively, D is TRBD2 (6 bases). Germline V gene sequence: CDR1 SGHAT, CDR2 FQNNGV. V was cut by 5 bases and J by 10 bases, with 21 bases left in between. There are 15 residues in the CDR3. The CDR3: CASSPASIGGLEQFF. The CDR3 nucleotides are TGTGCCAGCAGCCCGGCTAGCATCGGGGGTCTCGAGCAGTTCTTC.

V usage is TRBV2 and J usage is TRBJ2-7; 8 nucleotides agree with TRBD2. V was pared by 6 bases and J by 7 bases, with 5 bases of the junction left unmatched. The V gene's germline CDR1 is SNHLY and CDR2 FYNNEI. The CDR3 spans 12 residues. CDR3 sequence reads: CASSTGGREQYF. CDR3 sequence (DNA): TGTGCCAGCAGCACGGGGGGGCGGGAGCAGTACTTC.

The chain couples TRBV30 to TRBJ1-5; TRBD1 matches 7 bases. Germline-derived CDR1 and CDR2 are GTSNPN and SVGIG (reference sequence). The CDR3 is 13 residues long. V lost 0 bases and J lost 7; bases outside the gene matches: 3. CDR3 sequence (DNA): TGTGCCTGGAGTGTCGACAGGGCGCAGCCCCAGCATTTT. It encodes CAWSVDRAQPQHF.

CDR3 loop: CASSMGRLIDTGELFF. In DNA form, the CDR3 reads TGTGCCAGCAGCATGGGGCGGTTGATTGACACCGGGGAGCTGTTTTTT. This chain joins TRBV28 and TRBJ2-2; D may be TRBD1 (5 bases). Trimming pared 6 bases from V and 3 bases from J, leaving 17 bases between. CDR1 MDHEN and CDR2 SYDVKM come from the germline V gene. The CDR3 has 16 residues.

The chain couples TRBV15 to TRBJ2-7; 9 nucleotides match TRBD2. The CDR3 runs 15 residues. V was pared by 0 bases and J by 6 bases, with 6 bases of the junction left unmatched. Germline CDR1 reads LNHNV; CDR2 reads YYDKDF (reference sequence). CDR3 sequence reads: CATSRDNSGGSEQYF. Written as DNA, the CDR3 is TGTGCCACCAGCAGAGACAATAGCGGGGGTAGCGAGCAGTACTTC.

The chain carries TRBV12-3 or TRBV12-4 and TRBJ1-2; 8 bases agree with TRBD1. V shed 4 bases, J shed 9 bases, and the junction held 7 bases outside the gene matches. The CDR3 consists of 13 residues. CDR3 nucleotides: TGTGCCAGCAGTTCAGGGACAGGATCTCGCTACACCTTC. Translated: CASSSGTGSRYTF.

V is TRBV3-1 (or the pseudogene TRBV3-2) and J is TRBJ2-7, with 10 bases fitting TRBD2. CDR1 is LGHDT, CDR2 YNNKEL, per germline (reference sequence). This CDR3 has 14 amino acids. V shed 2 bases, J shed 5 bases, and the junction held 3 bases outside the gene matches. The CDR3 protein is CASSQSGGAHEQYF. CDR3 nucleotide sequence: TGTGCCAGCAGCCAAAGCGGGGGGGCCCACGAGCAGTACTTC.

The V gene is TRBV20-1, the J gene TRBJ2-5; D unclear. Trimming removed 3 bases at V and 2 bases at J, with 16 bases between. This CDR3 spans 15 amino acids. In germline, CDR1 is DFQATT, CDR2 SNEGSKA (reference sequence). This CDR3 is CSASWLVAIQETQYF. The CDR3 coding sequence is TGCAGTGCTAGTTGGTTGGTGGCCATACAAGAGACCCAGTACTTC.

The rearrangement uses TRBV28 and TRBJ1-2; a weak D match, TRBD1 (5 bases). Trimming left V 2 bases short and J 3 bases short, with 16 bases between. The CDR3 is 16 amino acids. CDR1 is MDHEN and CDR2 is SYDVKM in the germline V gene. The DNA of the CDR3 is TGTGCCAGCAGTTTAGGCGGAGGTGGGGGGGACTATGGCTACACCTTC. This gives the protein CASSLGGGGGDYGYTF.

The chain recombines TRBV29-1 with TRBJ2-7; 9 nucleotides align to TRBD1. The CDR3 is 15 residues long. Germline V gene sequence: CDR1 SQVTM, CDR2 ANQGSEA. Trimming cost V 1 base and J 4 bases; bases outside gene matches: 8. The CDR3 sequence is CSVEGTDRGEYEQYF. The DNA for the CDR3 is TGCAGCGTTGAAGGAACGGACAGGGGTGAATACGAGCAGTACTTC.

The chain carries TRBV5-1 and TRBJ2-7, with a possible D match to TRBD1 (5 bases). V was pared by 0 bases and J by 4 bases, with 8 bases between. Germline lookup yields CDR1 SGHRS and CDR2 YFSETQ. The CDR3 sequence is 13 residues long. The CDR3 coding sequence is TGCGCCAGCAGCTTGGAGCCAGGGTACGAGCAGTACTTC. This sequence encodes CASSLEPGYEQYF.

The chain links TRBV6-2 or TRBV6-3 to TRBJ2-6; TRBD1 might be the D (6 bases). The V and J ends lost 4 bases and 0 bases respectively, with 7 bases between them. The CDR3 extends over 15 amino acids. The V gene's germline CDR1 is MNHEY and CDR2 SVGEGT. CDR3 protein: CASSLGGSGANVLTF. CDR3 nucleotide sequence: TGTGCCAGCAGTTTAGGGGGCTCTGGGGCCAACGTCCTGACTTTC.

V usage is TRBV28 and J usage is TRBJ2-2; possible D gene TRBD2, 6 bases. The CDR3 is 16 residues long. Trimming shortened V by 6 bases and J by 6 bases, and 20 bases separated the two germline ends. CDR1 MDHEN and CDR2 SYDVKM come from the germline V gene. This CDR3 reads CASSLTWGDGAGELFF. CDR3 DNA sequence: TGTGCCAGCAGCCTCACTTGGGGGGATGGGGCCGGGGAGCTGTTTTTT. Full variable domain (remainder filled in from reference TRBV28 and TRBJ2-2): DVKVTQSSRYLVKRTGEKVFLECVQDMDHENMFWYRQDPGLGLRLIYFSYDVKMKEKGDIPEGYSVSREKKERFSLILESASTNQTSMYLCASSLTWGDGAGELFFGEGSRLTVL.

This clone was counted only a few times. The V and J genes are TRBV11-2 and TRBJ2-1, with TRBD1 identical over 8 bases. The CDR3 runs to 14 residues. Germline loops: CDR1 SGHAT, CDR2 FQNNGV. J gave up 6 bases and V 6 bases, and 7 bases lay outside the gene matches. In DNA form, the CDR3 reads TGTGCCAGCAGTCCGACAGGGGTGTCCAATGAGCAGTTCTTC. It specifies CASSPTGVSNEQFF.

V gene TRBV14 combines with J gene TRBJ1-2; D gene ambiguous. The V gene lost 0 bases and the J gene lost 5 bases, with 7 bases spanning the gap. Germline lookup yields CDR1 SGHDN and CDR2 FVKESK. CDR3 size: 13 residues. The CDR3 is CASSQDPLYGYTF. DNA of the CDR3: TGTGCCAGCAGCCAAGACCCCCTTTATGGCTACACCTTC.

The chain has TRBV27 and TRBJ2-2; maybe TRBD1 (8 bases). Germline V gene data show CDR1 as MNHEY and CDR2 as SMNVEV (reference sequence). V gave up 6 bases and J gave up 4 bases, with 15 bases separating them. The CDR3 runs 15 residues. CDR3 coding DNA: TGTGCCAGCAGACGACAGGGGAGGGTCACCGGGGAGCTGTTTTTT. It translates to CASRRQGRVTGELFF.

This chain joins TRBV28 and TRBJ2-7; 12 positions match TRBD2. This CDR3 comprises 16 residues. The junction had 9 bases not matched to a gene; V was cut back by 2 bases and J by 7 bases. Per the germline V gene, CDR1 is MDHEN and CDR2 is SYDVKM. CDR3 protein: CASSLGLAGGLKEQYF. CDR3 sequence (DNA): TGTGCCAGCAGTTTAGGGCTAGCGGGGGGGCTTAAAGAGCAGTACTTC.

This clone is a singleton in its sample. CDR3 region: CAISEDRVNEQFF. Here the CDR3 DNA reads TGTGCCATCAGTGAAGACAGGGTCAATGAGCAGTTCTTC. This rearrangement joins TRBV10-3 to TRBJ2-1; the match to TRBD1 covers 7 bases. This CDR3 region has 13 residues. From germline, CDR1 is ENHRY and CDR2 SYGVKD. J lost 6 bases, V lost 3 bases, and 2 bases had no gene match.

The CDR3 DNA reads TGTGCCAGTAGCTCCCAGCCTAGGGACAGGGTTCTTAGCAATCAGCCCCAGCATTTT. Its translation: CASSSQPRDRVLSNQPQHF. V and J are TRBV19 and TRBJ1-5; 9 bases agree with TRBD1. The V and J ends lost 6 bases and 0 bases, in that order; junction bases with no gene match: 15. The CDR3 is 19 residues long. Germline CDR1 LNHDA, CDR2 SQIVND (reference sequence).

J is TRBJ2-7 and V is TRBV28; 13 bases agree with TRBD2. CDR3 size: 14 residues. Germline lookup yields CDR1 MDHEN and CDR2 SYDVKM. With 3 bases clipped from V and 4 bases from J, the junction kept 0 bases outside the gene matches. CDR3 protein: CASSLTSGRYEQYF. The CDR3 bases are TGTGCCAGCAGTTTGACTAGCGGGAGGTACGAGCAGTACTTC.

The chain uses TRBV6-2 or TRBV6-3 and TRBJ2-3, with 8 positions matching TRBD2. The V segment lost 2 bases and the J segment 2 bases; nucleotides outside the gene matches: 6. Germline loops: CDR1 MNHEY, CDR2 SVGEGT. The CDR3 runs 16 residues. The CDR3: CASSYITSGYTDTQYF. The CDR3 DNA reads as TGTGCCAGCAGTTACATTACTAGCGGTTACACAGATACGCAGTATTTT.

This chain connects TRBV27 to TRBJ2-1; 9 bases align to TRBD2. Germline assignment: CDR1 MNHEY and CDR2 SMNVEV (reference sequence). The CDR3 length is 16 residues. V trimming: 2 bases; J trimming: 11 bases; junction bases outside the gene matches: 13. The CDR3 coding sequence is TGTGCCAGCAGTTTAACTTTAGCGGGAGACTTAGAAAAGCAGTTCTTC. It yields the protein CASSLTLAGDLEKQFF.

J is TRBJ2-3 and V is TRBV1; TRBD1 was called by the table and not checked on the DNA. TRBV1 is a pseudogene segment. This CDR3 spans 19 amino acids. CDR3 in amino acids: CTSSRTAIRWQENTDTQYF. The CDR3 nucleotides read TGCACCAGCAGCCGAACCGCCATCCGGTGGCAGGAAAACACAGATACGCAGTATTTT.